The rows below give T cell receptor beta chains drawn from one sample of a study of T cell responses to AZD1222 COVID-19 vaccine. Repertoires were generated with immunoSEQ multiplex PCR, while TCRdb's copy carries only in-frame clones and drops some. This table holds roughly 150,000 clones, approximately 94% found once. This specimen was peripheral blood, taken on day 0 of AZD1222 vaccination. These receptors all come from an adult in good health. The CDR3 runs from the conserved cysteine through the conserved F or W. The D gene is left open where the match is weak. Expanded clones are given a class, and other clones once, few, many or no size at all.

J	D	size	length	V	DNA	CDR3
TRBJ2-1	-	-	16	TRBV3-1/TRBV3-2	TGTGCCAGCACCCCGGCATTCCCTTTCGCCTACAATGAGCAGTTCTTC	CASTPAFPFAYNEQFF
TRBJ2-7	-	-	13	TRBV27	TGTGCCAGCGGTTCGGGGAGCTCCTACGAGCAGTACTTC	CASGSGSSYEQYF
TRBJ1-5	-	-	13	TRBV18	TGTGCCAGCTCACCAGGGTCGGATCAGCCCCAGCATTTT	CASSPGSDQPQHF
TRBJ1-5	-	-	15	TRBV4-1	TGCGCCAGCAGCCAAGATCGTCAGCTCAGTTGGCCCCAGCATTTT	CASSQDRQLSWPQHF
TRBJ2-7	-	-	11	TRBV11-1	TGTGCCAGCAGCGGGGACCACGAGCAGTACTTC	CASSGDHEQYF
TRBJ2-7	TRBD2	-	16	TRBV7-2	TGTGCCAGCAGCGCTAGCGGGGGCCCCAGCTCCTACGAGCAGTACTTC	CASSASGGPSSYEQYF
TRBJ2-5	-	-	15	TRBV7-9	TGTGCCAGCAGCCTGGGACAACAATTCGGGGAGACCCAGTACTTC	CASSLGQQFGETQYF
TRBJ2-5	TRBD1	-	14	TRBV29-1	TGCAGCGTTGAATCCAGAGGGACAGGAGAGACCCAGTACTTC	CSVESRGTGETQYF
TRBJ1-5	-	-	15	TRBV4-3	TGCGCCAGCAGCCAAGGAGGGGGACCTAATCAGCCCCAGCATTTT	CASSQGGGPNQPQHF
TRBJ1-3	-	-	15	TRBV6-5	TGTGCCAGCAGTCGAAACGACAGACCTGGAAACACCATATATTTT	CASSRNDRPGNTIYF
TRBJ1-2	TRBD1	-	17	TRBV10-3	TGTGCCATCAGTGGTTGGACAGGCGGCCCGGTTAACTATGGCTACACCTTC	CAISGWTGGPVNYGYTF
TRBJ1-2	-	-	15	TRBV7-2	TGTGCCAGCAGCACCCCATACGGGGCGGACTATGGCTACACCTTC	CASSTPYGADYGYTF
TRBJ2-3	-	-	15	TRBV6-5	TGTGCCAGCAGTTACTCGTCGTGGGGCACAGATACGCAGTATTTT	CASSYSSWGTDTQYF
TRBJ2-1	-	-	18	TRBV5-1	TGCGCCAGCAGCTTGGTTTATTCCGGGGACTTCCAATACAATGAGCAGTTCTTC	CASSLVYSGDFQYNEQFF
TRBJ1-5	-	-	15	TRBV19	TGTGCCAGTAGTACCTCCGGGACGCGCAATCAGCCCCAGCATTTT	CASSTSGTRNQPQHF
TRBJ2-1	-	-	11	TRBV11-2	TGTGCCAGCAGCTTCGAGGGTGAGCAGTTCTTC	CASSFEGEQFF
TRBJ1-1	-	-	14	TRBV3-1/TRBV3-2	TGTGCCAGCAGCCAAGTTGGTTGGAACACTGAAGCTTTCTTT	CASSQVGWNTEAFF
TRBJ2-3	TRBD2	-	17	TRBV25-1	TGTGCCAGCAGTGAACTTTATAGCGGGGGCGGGACAGATACGCAGTATTTT	CASSELYSGGGTDTQYF
TRBJ1-1	-	once	12	TRBV19	TGTGCCAGTAGTATCCTGGCAGGTGAAGCTTTCTTT	CASSILAGEAFF
TRBJ1-2	TRBD1	-	14	TRBV5-8	TGTGCCAGCAGCGGGGACAGGGGGTTGCGTGGCTACACCTTC	CASSGDRGLRGYTF
TRBJ1-1	-	-	12	TRBV7-9	TGTGCCAGCAGCTTAGGTGGGGCGGGAGCTTTCTTT	CASSLGGAGAFF
TRBJ1-5	TRBD1	-	16	TRBV2	TGTGCCAGCAGCTCTCAGGGGGCTGAGAGCAATCAGCCCCAGCATTTT	CASSSQGAESNQPQHF
TRBJ1-3	-	-	11	TRBV6-5	TGTGCCAGCAGGAGGGGAAACACCATATATTTT	CASRRGNTIYF
TRBJ2-7	-	-	15	TRBV19	TGTGCCAGTAGCCCGGGACGGTGGAGCTCCTACGAGCAGTACTTC	CASSPGRWSSYEQYF
TRBJ1-6	TRBD1	-	16	TRBV11-1	TGTGCCAGCAGCGTGAACCCGGGACAGGGGCGTTCACCCCTCCACTTT	CASSVNPGQGRSPLHF
TRBJ1-5	-	-	16	TRBV7-8	TGTGCCAGCAGCTTAGGTTTGTTCGGGGGCAATCAGCCCCAGCATTTT	CASSLGLFGGNQPQHF
TRBJ2-2	-	once	19	TRBV4-1	TGCGCCAGCAGCCAAGATACCGAGAGACAGTTCGCGAACACCGGGGAGCTGTTTTTT	CASSQDTERQFANTGELFF
TRBJ2-2	-	-	14	TRBV3-1/TRBV3-2	TGTGCCAGCAGCCAGAGGGGGGCCGCCGGGGAGCTGTTTTTT	CASSQRGAAGELFF
TRBJ1-1	TRBD1	-	14	TRBV11-3	TGTGCCAGCAGCTACAGGGGTGGGAACACTGAAGCTTTCTTT	CASSYRGGNTEAFF
TRBJ1-3	TRBD1	-	18	TRBV7-2	TGTGCCAGCAGCTTCGGGACAGGGCGCTTAGGATCTGGAAACACCATATATTTT	CASSFGTGRLGSGNTIYF
TRBJ2-3	TRBD1	once	17	TRBV9	TGTGCCAGCAGCATTCTGCCGGGACAGGGGTTAACAGATACGCAGTATTTT	CASSILPGQGLTDTQYF
TRBJ1-5	-	-	15	TRBV4-1	TGCGCCAGCAGCCAAGAATGGGGGTCCAATCAGCCCCAGCATTTT	CASSQEWGSNQPQHF
TRBJ2-7	-	-	13	TRBV12-3/TRBV12-4	TGTGCCAGCAGCATGGGGGCCCTCTACGAGCAGTACTTC	CASSMGALYEQYF
TRBJ2-7	-	-	10	TRBV29-1	TGCAGCGGGGGTGATGACGAGCAGTACTTC	CSGGDDEQYF
TRBJ1-2	TRBD1	-	12	TRBV28	TGTGCCAGCCTACAGGGGAACTATGGCTACACCTTC	CASLQGNYGYTF
TRBJ1-1	TRBD1	-	14	TRBV30	TGTGCCTGGAGCCCGGGACAGGGGGACACTGAAGCTTTCTTT	CAWSPGQGDTEAFF
TRBJ2-5	-	-	14	TRBV19	TGTGCCAGTAGGTTGGGAGGCGGGATGGGGACCCAGTACTTC	CASRLGGGMGTQYF
TRBJ2-7	-	-	15	TRBV27	TGTGCCAGCAGTACCCATTTCTACAGGGTCCACGAGCAGTACTTC	CASSTHFYRVHEQYF
TRBJ1-1	-	-	12	TRBV6-2/TRBV6-3	TGTGCCAGCAGTCGCCCAGGCGCTGAAGCTTTCTTT	CASSRPGAEAFF
TRBJ2-7	-	-	15	TRBV20-1	TGCAGTGCTAATGAAAGGACCAAAGCATCCTACGAGCAGTACTTC	CSANERTKASYEQYF
TRBJ2-7	-	-	13	TRBV5-1	TGCGCCAGCAGCTTGGCGGGCTCATACGAGCAGTACTTC	CASSLAGSYEQYF
TRBJ2-5	-	-	12	TRBV24-1	TGTGCCACCAGTCCAGGAGGAGAGACCCAGTACTTC	CATSPGGETQYF
TRBJ2-7	-	-	15	TRBV27	TGTGCCAGCAGGCCGACTGATTTCCTAGTCTACGAGCAGTACTTC	CASRPTDFLVYEQYF
TRBJ1-2	-	-	17	TRBV16	TGTGCCAGCAGCCAACCGACAGTTAGCTCTACTTACTATGGCTACACCTTC	CASSQPTVSSTYYGYTF
TRBJ1-2	-	-	13	TRBV12-3/TRBV12-4	TGTGCCAGCAGCCCACACCGGGTTGGCGGCTACACCTTC	CASSPHRVGGYTF